These 18 T cell receptor beta chains were sequenced from one sample in a study of technical replicates of blood from a handful of donors. The method was immunoSEQ multiplex PCR; TCRdb's version includes in-frame clones alone and lacks a portion of them. In the table there are about 97,000 clones, 95% to 96% of which are singletons. Sequenced: T cells isolated from PBMCs. The source of these receptors is a human donor in good health.

This chain uses TRBV2 with TRBJ2-1; possibly TRBD2 for D (5 bases). Trimming removed 2 bases from V and 2 bases from J, with 7 bases in between. This CDR3 contains 14 residues. The germline gives CDR1 SNHLY, CDR2 FYNNEI. The CDR3 nucleotides read TGTGCCAGCAGTGAACTAGCCGCCTACAATGAGCAGTTCTTC. Encoded protein: CASSELAAYNEQFF. Looking up the rest from reference TRBV2 and TRBJ2-1 gives the full variable domain: EPEVTQTPSHQVTQMGQEVILRCVPISNHLYFYWYRQILGQKVEFLVSFYNNEISEKSEIFDDQFSVERPDGSNFTLKIRSTKLEDSAMYFCASSELAAYNEQFFGPGTRLTVL.

The chain uses TRBV6-1 and TRBJ2-1, with TRBD2 matching 10 bases. CDR3 length equals 14 residues. Per the germline V gene, CDR1 is MNHNS and CDR2 is SASEGT. V gave up 6 bases and J gave up 6 bases; unmatched junction bases: 5. CDR3 coding DNA: TGTGCCAGCAGGTTCGCTAGCGGGAGCAATGAGCAGTTCTTC. This codes for CASRFASGSNEQFF.

The chain combines TRBV4-3 with TRBJ2-4; D is undetermined. The CDR3 length is 15 residues. V was trimmed by 4 bases and J by 0 bases, leaving 10 bases between them. Germline V gene data show CDR1 as LGHNA and CDR2 as YSLEER. The CDR3 loop is CASSRAELAKNIQYF. In nucleotides, the CDR3 is TGCGCCAGCAGCCGGGCAGAACTAGCCAAAAACATTCAGTACTTC.

This clone was seen only once. V gene TRBV5-1 combines with J gene TRBJ1-4, with a weak D call TRBD1 (5 bases). The CDR3 covers 14 residues. Germline lookup yields CDR1 SGHRS and CDR2 YFSETQ. The germline V and J ends were trimmed by 7 bases and 5 bases, with 15 bases remaining between them. This CDR3 reads CASGAGPGNEKLFF. CDR3 bases: TGCGCCAGCGGGGCCGGCCCCGGGAATGAAAAACTGTTTTTT.

The chain couples TRBV5-4 to TRBJ2-1, with a tentative D call TRBD2 (5 bases). The V end lost 7 bases, the J end lost 0 bases, and 23 bases lay between the germline ends. The CDR3 spans 18 residues. Germline V gives CDR1 SGHNT, CDR2 YYREEE (reference sequence). The CDR3 here is CASLPSRGRTSSYNEQFF. The CDR3 coding sequence is TGTGCCAGCCTACCCTCCCGGGGTAGAACGAGCTCCTACAATGAGCAGTTCTTC.

The chain links TRBV5-6 to TRBJ1-5; 10 bases agree with TRBD1. CDR1 SGHDT and CDR2 YYEEEE come from the germline V gene. The V segment lost 4 bases and the J segment 6 bases; nucleotides outside the gene matches: 4. CDR3 size: 14 residues. Written as DNA, the CDR3 is TGTGCCAGCAGCGGGGGACAGGGGTTTCAGCCCCAGCATTTT. Translating gives CASSGGQGFQPQHF.

The chain has TRBV30 and TRBJ2-1; 8 nucleotides agree with TRBD2. The CDR3 contains 13 residues. The V gene end was trimmed by 2 bases and the J gene end by 14 bases; junction bases not matched to a gene: 11. Germline V gene lookup returns CDR1 GTSNPN and CDR2 SVGIG (reference sequence). The DNA of the CDR3 is TGTGCCTGGAGTACCAGCGGGGGAGGGAGGGAGTTCTTC. Residues: CAWSTSGGGREFF.

V gene TRBV28 combines with J gene TRBJ1-1, with D possibly being TRBD1 (5 bases). Germline CDR1 reads MDHEN; CDR2 reads SYDVKM. The CDR3 length is 15 residues. The V end was cut by 6 bases, the J end by 0 bases, with 14 bases between. The CDR3: CASRVSRGVNTEAFF. DNA of the CDR3: TGTGCCAGCAGAGTCTCTCGGGGGGTGAACACTGAAGCTTTCTTT.

Notes on this clone: The junction departs from the called germline gene at one end, perhaps through a read error. The chain joins TRBV7-7 to TRBJ2-3; TRBD2 is a possible D gene (6 bases). This CDR3 is 15 amino acids long. CDR1 SSHAT and CDR2 FNYEAQ come from the germline V gene (reference sequence). The CDR3 DNA reads as TGTGCTAGCAGCCGGACTACCCAAAACACAGATACGCAGTATTTT. This translates into CASSRTTQNTDTQYF.

The chain links TRBV7-6 to TRBJ2-7, with TRBD2 matching over 11 bases. The germline CDR1 and CDR2 sequences are SGHVS and FNYEAQ. The CDR3 consists of 16 residues. The trim removed 1 base at V and 5 bases at J, leaving 7 bases unmatched. The CDR3 sequence: CASSLVRTSGSNEQYF. CDR3 coding DNA: TGTGCCAGCAGCTTAGTACGCACTAGCGGGAGCAACGAGCAGTACTTC.

The chain is built from TRBV30 and TRBJ2-2; weak D call: TRBD2 (5 bases). The CDR3 totals 14 residues. CDR1 is GTSNPN and CDR2 is SVGIG in the germline V gene (reference sequence). V lost 4 bases, J lost 4 bases, and 13 bases lay in between. Here the CDR3 reads CAWIGPAGTGELFF. The DNA of the CDR3 is TGTGCCTGGATCGGGCCCGCGGGCACCGGGGAGCTGTTTTTT.

The chain links TRBV27 to TRBJ1-5; D is unresolved. Trimming removed 1 base at V and 4 bases at J, with 8 bases between. The CDR3 spans 14 residues. Germline V gene sequence: CDR1 MNHEY, CDR2 SMNVEV (reference sequence). CDR3 sequence (DNA): TGTGCCAGCAGTTTATGGTCAGGTAATCAGCCCCAGCATTTT. It is translated as CASSLWSGNQPQHF.

The rearrangement joins TRBV27 to TRBJ2-5; perhaps TRBD2 as D (5 bases). Germline assignment: CDR1 MNHEY and CDR2 SMNVEV (reference sequence). The V gene lost 2 bases and the J gene lost 2 bases, with 12 bases spanning the gap. CDR3 length: 15 amino acids. CDR3 nucleotides: TGTGCCAGCAGTTTAGGGAACTGGAGGCAAGAGACCCAGTACTTC. It translates to CASSLGNWRQETQYF.

The chain carries TRBV30 and TRBJ1-2, with 8 bases identical to TRBD1. The CDR3 has 16 amino acids. In germline, CDR1 is GTSNPN, CDR2 SVGIG (reference sequence). J lost 5 bases, V lost 3 bases, and 14 bases had no gene match. The CDR3 DNA reads TGTGCCTGGAGCGCCCCTGGACAGGGAGGTTTGTATGGCTACACCTTC. It encodes CAWSAPGQGGLYGYTF.

The CDR3 loop reads CASTLGRSHEQYF. In DNA form, the CDR3 reads TGTGCCAGCACCCTGGGGAGAAGCCACGAGCAGTACTTC. The chain joins TRBV7-9 to TRBJ2-7, with a possible D match to TRBD2 (5 bases). The germline V and J ends were trimmed by 7 bases and 5 bases, with 15 bases remaining between them. The germline gives CDR1 SEHNR, CDR2 FQNEAQ (reference sequence). This CDR3 is built from 13 residues.

The rearrangement links TRBV5-1 to TRBJ2-2, with TRBD2 identical over 11 bases. The CDR3 totals 16 residues. V was clipped by 4 bases and J by 2 bases; unmatched bases: 4. The germline V gene encodes CDR1 SGHRS and CDR2 YFSETQ. The CDR3 nucleotides are TGCGCCAGCAGCAGGACTAGCGGGCAAAACACCGGGGAGCTGTTTTTT. Residues: CASSRTSGQNTGELFF.

The rearrangement joins TRBV7-6 to TRBJ2-7; TRBD2 might be the D (5 bases). Germline V gene lookup returns CDR1 SGHVS and CDR2 FNYEAQ. Trimming removed 1 base from V and 2 bases from J, with 12 bases in between. The CDR3 spans 15 residues. Here the CDR3 reads CASSLGASGTYEQYF. The CDR3 DNA reads as TGTGCCAGCAGCTTAGGGGCCTCCGGGACCTACGAGCAGTACTTC.

The chain employs TRBV5-6 and TRBJ2-7; tentative D call: TRBD2 (6 bases). The germline gives CDR1 SGHDT, CDR2 YYEEEE. Trimming shortened V by 6 bases and J by 3 bases, and 19 bases separated the two germline ends. The CDR3 spans 15 residues. Here the CDR3 reads CASIIFTGTFYEQYF. DNA for the CDR3: TGTGCCAGCATCATATTCACCGGGACTTTCTACGAGCAGTACTTC. Full variable domain (missing parts from reference TRBV5-6 and TRBJ2-7): DAGVTQSPTHLIKTRGQQVTLRCSPKSGHDTVSWYQQALGQGPQFIFQYYEEEERQRGNFPDRFSGHQFPNYSSELNVNALLLGDSALYLCASIIFTGTFYEQYFGPGTRLTVT.